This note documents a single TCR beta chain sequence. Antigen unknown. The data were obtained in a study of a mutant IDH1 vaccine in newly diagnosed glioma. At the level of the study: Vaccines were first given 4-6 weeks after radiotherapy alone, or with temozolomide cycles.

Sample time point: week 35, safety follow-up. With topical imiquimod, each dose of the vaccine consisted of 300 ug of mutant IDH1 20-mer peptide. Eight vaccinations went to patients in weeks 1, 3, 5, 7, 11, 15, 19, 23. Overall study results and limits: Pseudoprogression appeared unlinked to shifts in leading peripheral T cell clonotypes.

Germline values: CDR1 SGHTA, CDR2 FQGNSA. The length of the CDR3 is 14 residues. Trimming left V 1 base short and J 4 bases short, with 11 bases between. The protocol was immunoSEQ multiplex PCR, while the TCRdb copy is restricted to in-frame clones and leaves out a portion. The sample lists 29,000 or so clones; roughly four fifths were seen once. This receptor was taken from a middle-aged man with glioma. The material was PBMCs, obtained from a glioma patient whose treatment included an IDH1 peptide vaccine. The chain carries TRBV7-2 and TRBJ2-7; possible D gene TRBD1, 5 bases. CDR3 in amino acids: CASSLDQGAYEQYF. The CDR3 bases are TGTGCCAGCAGCTTAGACCAGGGCGCGTACGAGCAGTACTTC.